Following are 12 T cell receptor beta chains from one sample sequenced in a study of blood T cell repertoires in COVID-19. Here immunoSEQ multiplex PCR was the method, and the copy in TCRdb shows in-frame clones only, minus some. The sample carries some 160,000 clones, more than 70% recorded once. Sequenced material: peripheral blood. All receptors come from a woman in her seventies who had recovered from COVID-19.

The chain joins TRBV5-1 to TRBJ1-4; D is possibly TRBD1 (5 bases). V was shortened by 8 bases and J by 8 bases, with 19 bases between the two germline ends. The germline V gene has CDR1 SGHRS and CDR2 YFSETQ. CDR3 length: 14 residues. This chain's CDR3 is CASNPTRVGEKLFF. In DNA form, the CDR3 reads TGCGCCAGTAACCCAACCAGGGTTGGGGAAAAACTGTTTTTT.

The V call is TRBV9, the J call TRBJ2-7, with 8 bases identical to TRBD2. The CDR3 has 16 residues. The germline V gene has CDR1 SGDLS and CDR2 YYNGEE. V was pared by 4 bases and J by 0 bases, with 9 bases of the junction left unmatched. CDR3 DNA sequence: TGTGCCAGCAGCACCCCGGGCCGGGGGGGCTCCTACGAGCAGTACTTC. It translates to CASSTPGRGGSYEQYF.

V and J are TRBV18 and TRBJ1-6, with 8 bases lining up with TRBD1. The CDR3 length is 14 residues. V was pared by 6 bases and J by 8 bases, with 6 bases of the junction left unmatched. Germline assignment: CDR1 KGHSH and CDR2 LQKENI. The CDR3 region is CASSPGGRDSPLHF. DNA for the CDR3: TGTGCCAGCTCCCCAGGGGGCAGGGATTCACCCCTCCACTTT.

This sequence joins TRBV4-1 and TRBJ2-5; the match to TRBD2 covers 7 bases. The CDR3 is made up of 15 amino acids. Germline V lookup: CDR1 MGHRA, CDR2 YSYEKL. After removal of 4 bases from V and 1 base from J, the junction contained 6 bases not matched to a gene. Here the CDR3 DNA reads TGCGCCAGCAGCCGAGGATTAGCGGGCCAAGAGACCCAGTACTTC. Its translation: CASSRGLAGQETQYF.

This chain joins TRBV29-1 and TRBJ1-1, with 11 bases matching TRBD1. V trimming: 4 bases; J trimming: 6 bases; junction bases outside the gene matches: 1. Germline V gene sequence: CDR1 SQVTM, CDR2 ANQGSEA. This CDR3 comprises 12 residues. CDR3 DNA sequence: TGCAGCGTTGGGGACAGGGGGGCTGAAGCTTTCTTT. It encodes CSVGDRGAEAFF.

V and J are TRBV18 and TRBJ1-2, with 8 bases lining up with TRBD1. This CDR3 is 15 amino acids long. Unmatched junction bases numbered 6, after V lost 3 bases and J lost 3 bases. Germline lookup yields CDR1 KGHSH and CDR2 LQKENI. The chain's CDR3 is CASSPGTGSYYGYTF. CDR3 in DNA: TGTGCCAGCTCACCCGGGACAGGAAGCTACTATGGCTACACCTTC.

The chain employs TRBV5-1 and TRBJ2-3; D uncertain. The CDR3 sequence is 15 residues long. Germline CDR1 reads SGHRS; CDR2 reads YFSETQ. The V gene lost 0 bases and the J gene lost 3 bases, with 11 bases spanning the gap. CDR3 in DNA: TGCGCCAGCAGCTTGGGTGTAGCTCGTACAGATACGCAGTATTTT. It translates to CASSLGVARTDTQYF.

This chain connects TRBV18 to TRBJ1-1, with a weak D call TRBD1 (5 bases). The CDR3 length is 16 residues. Germline CDR1 KGHSH, CDR2 LQKENI. Trimming pared 5 bases from V and 1 base from J, leaving 17 bases between. CDR3 nucleotide sequence: TGTGCCAGCTCATCCATCCCCCCCACAGGGAACACTGAAGCTTTCTTT. This translates into CASSSIPPTGNTEAFF. The variable domain in full, completed from reference TRBV18 and TRBJ1-1, reads NAGVMQNPRHLVRRRGQEARLRCSPMKGHSHVYWYRQLPEEGLKFMVYLQKENIIDESGMPKERFSAEFPKEGPSILRIQQVVRGDSAAYFCASSSIPPTGNTEAFFGQGTRLTVV.

J is TRBJ1-2 and V is TRBV23-1; 10 bases are a match to TRBD1. TRBV23-1 is identified as an open reading frame with a role that is uncertain. This CDR3 contains 17 residues. V was pared by 7 bases and J by 8 bases, with 19 bases of the junction left unmatched. The CDR3: CASTTWGGTGALSGYTF. The CDR3 coding sequence is TGCGCCAGCACCACATGGGGGGGGACAGGGGCCTTGAGCGGCTACACCTTC.

The V and J genes are TRBV29-1 and TRBJ1-2; D may be TRBD1 (6 bases). Germline V gene lookup returns CDR1 SQVTM and CDR2 ANQGSEA. The CDR3 has 11 amino acids. Trimming stripped 4 bases from V and 7 bases from J, with 10 bases between. The CDR3: CSVGQGFGYTF. CDR3 DNA: TGCAGCGTTGGGCAGGGGTTTGGCTACACCTTC.

This sequence joins TRBV27 and TRBJ2-1, with 9 nucleotides matching TRBD2. Germline V CDR1 and CDR2: MNHEY, SMNVEV (reference sequence). The CDR3 consists of 16 residues. With V trimmed by 0 bases and J by 9 bases, 9 bases remained unmatched. CDR3 sequence (DNA): TGTGCCAGCAGTTTATCGGGCGGGAGGGCCAGTGGTGAGCAGTTCTTC. This translates into CASSLSGGRASGEQFF.

The chain couples TRBV6-1 to TRBJ2-1; 7 nucleotides line up with TRBD1. The CDR3 is 13 residues long. Germline lookup yields CDR1 MNHNS and CDR2 SASEGT. With V trimmed by 1 base and J by 9 bases, 3 bases remained unmatched. The chain's CDR3 is CASSEEGGGEQFF. The CDR3 nucleotides are TGTGCCAGCAGTGAAGAAGGGGGCGGTGAGCAGTTCTTC.